These 4 T cell receptor beta chains were all obtained from the same sample, sequenced in a study of monozygotic twins with inflammatory bowel disease. After re-calling the 5' RACE reads, TCRdb lists one entry per CDR3 protein, DNA absent. This listing includes fewer than 550,000 distinct CDR3 sequences. Sequencing used blood. These receptors all come from a human donor with ulcerative colitis or Crohn's disease, or a healthy co-twin of an affected twin (not recorded which).

The V gene is TRBV3-1, the J gene TRBJ1-1. The germline V gene encodes CDR1 LGHDT and CDR2 YNNKEL (reference sequence). The CDR3 is 14 amino acids. CDR3 sequence reads: CASSYTNMNTEAFF.

The chain links TRBV7-9 to TRBJ1-1; TCRdb calls TRBD1, which cannot be checked without DNA. This CDR3 is 16 amino acids long. Per germline, CDR1 SEHNR and CDR2 FQNEAQ (reference sequence). The CDR3 sequence is CASSFDPGQGNTEAFF.

The gene calls are TRBV10-3 and TRBJ2-7; checking the TCRdb D call of TRBD2 is not possible without DNA. The CDR3 has 11 amino acids. Germline V lookup: CDR1 ENHRY, CDR2 SYGVKD. The CDR3 region is CAISEGPEQYF.

V and J are TRBV10-3 and TRBJ1-1. Germline assignment: CDR1 ENHRY and CDR2 SYGVKD. There are 13 residues in the CDR3. CDR3 in amino acids: CAISEFTSTEAFF.